These 10 T cell receptor beta chains were sequenced from one sample in a study of OX40 agonist ivuxolimab in advanced cancers. The protocol was immunoSEQ multiplex PCR, while the TCRdb copy is restricted to in-frame clones and leaves out a portion. The repertoire holds about 83,000 clones, with roughly 83% as singletons. The sequenced sample was CD4+ or CD8+ T cells sorted from blood, obtained in a trial of the OX40 agonist ivuxolimab. These receptors all stem from an adult with an advanced solid tumor such as melanoma, head and neck, liver or kidney cancer.

The rearrangement uses TRBV6-5 and TRBJ1-1; D gene uncertain. In germline, CDR1 is MNHEY, CDR2 SVGAGI. V lost 5 bases, J lost 1 base, and 14 bases lay in between. The CDR3 has 15 amino acids. The CDR3 nucleotides read TGTGCCAGCAGTATCTCCGGGTCCCAGAACACTGAAGCTTTCTTT. Protein: CASSISGSQNTEAFF.

The V gene is TRBV7-3, the J gene TRBJ2-3; 7 nucleotides agree with TRBD2. CDR3 length: 15 residues. V was pared by 7 bases and J by 11 bases, with 18 bases of the junction left unmatched. Germline assignment: CDR1 SGHTA and CDR2 FQGTGA. The CDR3 sequence is CASNLRLAVGWVQYF. CDR3 DNA: TGTGCCAGCAATCTAAGGCTAGCGGTGGGGTGGGTGCAGTATTTT.

This chain connects TRBV29-1 to TRBJ2-5, with TRBD1 matching over 7 bases. Per the germline V gene, CDR1 is SQVTM and CDR2 is ANQGSEA. V shed 8 bases, J shed 4 bases, and the junction held 10 bases outside the gene matches. The CDR3 covers 13 residues. The CDR3 reads CSTGTAPGETQYF. The CDR3 DNA is TGCAGCACTGGGACAGCCCCGGGAGAGACCCAGTACTTC.

The CDR3 DNA follows: TGTGCCAGCAGCCTTTACGACAGGGTAGCTGGAAACACCATATATTTT. This encodes CASSLYDRVAGNTIYF. The chain recombines TRBV9 with TRBJ1-3, with 7 positions matching TRBD1. The junction had 9 bases not matched to a gene; V was cut back by 4 bases and J by 2 bases. Germline V lookup: CDR1 SGDLS, CDR2 YYNGEE. The CDR3 runs 16 residues. The variable domain in full, with the rest retrieved from reference TRBV9 and TRBJ1-3, is DSGVTQTPKHLITATGQRVTLRCSPRSGDLSVYWYQQSLDQGLQFLIQYYNGEERAKGNILERFSAQQFPDLHSELNLSSLELGDSALYFCASSLYDRVAGNTIYFGEGSWLTVV.

The chain has TRBV5-5 and TRBJ2-7, with TRBD2 matching 7 bases. The CDR3 sequence is 15 residues long. The V segment lost 4 bases and the J segment 5 bases; nucleotides outside the gene matches: 12. CDR1 is SGHKS and CDR2 is YYEKEE in the germline V gene (reference sequence). CDR3 in DNA: TGTGCCAGCAGCCAACCCACAACGGGAGGCAACGAGCAGTACTTC. The encoded protein is CASSQPTTGGNEQYF.

This clone was counted a few times. The chain is built from TRBV7-9 and TRBJ2-5, with TRBD2 as a possible D gene (6 bases). CDR1 and CDR2 (germline): SEHNR, FQNEAQ (reference sequence). The V end lost 0 bases, the J end lost 5 bases, and 16 bases lay between the germline ends. CDR3 length: 16 amino acids. In DNA, the CDR3 is TGTGCCAGCAGCTTAGCGCTCGGGGGATACGGGGAGACCCAGTACTTC. Translating it yields CASSLALGGYGETQYF.

The chain carries TRBV7-8 and TRBJ2-4, with 7 positions matching TRBD1. CDR3 size: 16 residues. CDR1 is SGHVS and CDR2 is FQNEAQ in the germline V gene. V shed 6 bases and J 0 bases; nucleotides not matched to a gene: 8. This chain's CDR3 is CASRSGTALAKNIQYF. The DNA of the CDR3 is TGTGCCAGCAGGTCGGGGACAGCTCTAGCCAAAAACATTCAGTACTTC.

The chain employs TRBV7-6 and TRBJ2-5, with 7 bases identical to TRBD1. CDR1 is SGHVS and CDR2 is FNYEAQ in the germline V gene. Losses at the gene ends were 4 bases for V and 0 bases for J; bases not matched to a gene: 2. There are 14 residues in the CDR3. CDR3 in DNA: TGTGCCAGCAGCTGGGGGACAGACCAAGAGACCCAGTACTTC. Protein sequence: CASSWGTDQETQYF.

The rearrangement joins TRBV6-5 to TRBJ2-7, with D possibly matching TRBD1 (6 bases). The CDR3 loop spans 13 amino acids. Germline V gene sequence: CDR1 MNHEY, CDR2 SVGAGI. The V end lost 5 bases, the J end lost 3 bases, and 11 bases lay between the germline ends. The CDR3 DNA is TGTGCCAGCAGTGGGGGCGGATACTACGAGCAGTACTTC. Translation: CASSGGGYYEQYF.

The chain joins TRBV9 to TRBJ1-1; no clear D gene. Germline CDR1 SGDLS, CDR2 YYNGEE. The CDR3 is 15 amino acids. V gave up 0 bases and J gave up 4 bases, with 13 bases separating them. In nucleotides, the CDR3 is TGTGCCAGCAGCGTAGTACATGTAGGTGGCACTGAAGCTTTCTTT. Translation: CASSVVHVGGTEAFF.